This T cell receptor beta chain is drawn from a study of blood T cell repertoires in COVID-19. Trimming shortened V by 6 bases and J by 5 bases, and 13 bases separated the two germline ends. This CDR3 region has 13 residues. Germline V gives CDR1 LNHDA, CDR2 SQIVND (reference sequence). Repertoires were generated with immunoSEQ multiplex PCR, while TCRdb's copy carries only in-frame clones and drops some. The table includes about 120,000 clones, about 90% detected once. The sample comprised peripheral blood. This receptor was identified in an older woman with COVID-19, enrolled during active disease. The chain combines TRBV19 with TRBJ2-5; D possibly corresponds to TRBD2 (5 bases). CDR3 sequence (DNA): TGTGCCAGTAGCCAAGTAAGAGGGGAGACCCAGTACTTC. Protein sequence: CASSQVRGETQYF.